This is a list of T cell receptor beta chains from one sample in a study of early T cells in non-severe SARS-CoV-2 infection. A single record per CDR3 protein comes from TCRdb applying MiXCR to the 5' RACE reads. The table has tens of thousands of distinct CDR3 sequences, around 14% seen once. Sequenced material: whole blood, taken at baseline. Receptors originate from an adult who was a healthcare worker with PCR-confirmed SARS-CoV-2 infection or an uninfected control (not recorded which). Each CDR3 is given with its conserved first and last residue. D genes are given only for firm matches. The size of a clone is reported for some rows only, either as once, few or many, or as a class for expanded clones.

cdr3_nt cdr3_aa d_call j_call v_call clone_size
TGCGCCAGCAGAGAACAGGGGTCTAGCTCCTACAATGAGCAGTTCTTC CASREQGSSSYNEQFF TRBD1 TRBJ2-1 TRBV5-1 few
TGTGCCAGCAGTTTAGCGGGGCGCACCGGGGAGCTGTTTTTT CASSLAGRTGELFF . TRBJ2-2 TRBV12-3/TRBV12-4 many
TGTGCCAGCAGTTACCTACGGGGAGAGACCCAGTACTTC CASSYLRGETQYF . TRBJ2-5 TRBV6-5 .
TGTGCCTGGGGTTATACGGACGGTGAAGCTTTCTTT CAWGYTDGEAFF . TRBJ1-1 TRBV30 medium-sized
TGTGCCAGCAGTTATCCCCCGGGACAGGGGCTATTGGAGACCCAGTACTTC CASSYPPGQGLLETQYF TRBD1 TRBJ2-5 TRBV6-9 .
TGTGCCAGCAGCCGGACAGGAACGCGAACCGGGGAGCTGTTTTTT CASSRTGTRTGELFF TRBD1 TRBJ2-2 TRBV28 few
TGTGCCAGCAGCTTGGGGAGGGACAGGCGTACTTCGGATACGCAGTATTTT CASSLGRDRRTSDTQYF TRBD1 TRBJ2-3 TRBV5-4 few
TGTGCCAGCAGTGTGGGGACAGTTGAAAACATTCAGTACTTC CASSVGTVENIQYF TRBD1 TRBJ2-4 TRBV3-1 few
TGCAGTGCTCTACCGGGTGGGGCTAGCAATCAGCCCCAGCATTTT CSALPGGASNQPQHF . TRBJ1-5 TRBV20-1 many
TGTGCCATCGGAAACCACTACGAGCAGTACTTC CAIGNHYEQYF . TRBJ2-7 TRBV28 .
TGCGCCAGCAGTATGGTGGCTAGCGGGAGTCACAATGAGCAGTTCTTC CASSMVASGSHNEQFF TRBD2 TRBJ2-1 TRBV10-1 few
TGTGCCAGTGCATGGGGGGCAAATTACGAGCAGTACTTC CASAWGANYEQYF . TRBJ2-7 TRBV27 .
TGCAGTGTCGCGGACGGCCCAGATACGCAGTATTTT CSVADGPDTQYF . TRBJ2-3 TRBV20-1 .
TGTGCCAGCAGTTTGGCAGGCTCCTATGGCTACACCTTC CASSLAGSYGYTF . TRBJ1-2 TRBV27 many
TGTGCCAGCAGCCGGGACAGCCGAGATACGCAGTATTTT CASSRDSRDTQYF TRBD1 TRBJ2-3 TRBV3-1 .
TGTGCCAGCACCTACCGGGGGGGAAGCGCCGGGGAGCTGTTTTTT CASTYRGGSAGELFF TRBD2 TRBJ2-2 TRBV5-4 .
TGTGCCAGCAGTTTAGGAGGCGAGTACCAAGAGACCCAGTACTTC CASSLGGEYQETQYF . TRBJ2-5 TRBV12-3/TRBV12-4 .
TGTGCCAGCAGCCAACTTCCCTTTAGCGGGAGAGCAGATACGCAGTATTTT CASSQLPFSGRADTQYF TRBD2 TRBJ2-3 TRBV3-1 few
TGTGCCAGCAGCTTAGTGGCAGGGACGAATGAGCAGTTCTTC CASSLVAGTNEQFF . TRBJ2-1 TRBV7-2 once
TGTGCCAGCAGCTTCAGGGACAAGTCTTACTATGGCTACACCTTC CASSFRDKSYYGYTF . TRBJ1-2 TRBV5-4 .
TGTGCCAGCGGCAGACTTAATGAAAAACTGTTTTTT CASGRLNEKLFF . TRBJ1-4 TRBV7-9 .
TGTGCCAGCAGCTTAGACGGGGCGCGCCACGAGCAGTACTTC CASSLDGARHEQYF . TRBJ2-7 TRBV7-3 .
TGTGCCAGCAGTCACGGGACAGGGGGAGGTTATGAGCAGTTCTTC CASSHGTGGGYEQFF TRBD1 TRBJ2-1 TRBV6-6 few
TGTGCCAGCAGCCCTCTTTGGGGGGGACCGAACTATGAGCAGTTCTTC CASSPLWGGPNYEQFF TRBD2 TRBJ2-1 TRBV12-3/TRBV12-4 .
TGCAGTGCTCCCCAGGGGACTAGCGACGAGCAGTACTTC CSAPQGTSDEQYF TRBD2 TRBJ2-7 TRBV20-1 .
TGCGCCAGCAGCTTGGGGGGACCTAATAGCGGGACTGAAGCTTTCTTT CASSLGGPNSGTEAFF . TRBJ1-1 TRBV5-1 .
TGCGCCAGCAGCCCACGTACCGTGAGTGAGCAGTTCTTC CASSPRTVSEQFF . TRBJ2-1 TRBV5-1 few
TGTGCTAGTGGACGAAGAGGGGACAGGGAGTCCTATGAGCAGTTCTTC CASGRRGDRESYEQFF TRBD1 TRBJ2-1 TRBV12-5 few
TGTGCCAGCAGCTGGCGGGGGGCCTCCGGCGAGCAGTACTTC CASSWRGASGEQYF TRBD2 TRBJ2-7 TRBV5-5 .
TGTGCCAGCAGTTTTAGTGGTTTCATCACTGAAGCTTTCTTT CASSFSGFITEAFF . TRBJ1-1 TRBV12-3/TRBV12-4 .
TGTGCCAGCAGTGCGTCACAGGGACCCGATCAGCCCCAGCATTTT CASSASQGPDQPQHF . TRBJ1-5 TRBV27 once
TGTGCCAGCAGCCCCGGGACAGGGGTACAGTACTTC CASSPGTGVQYF TRBD1 TRBJ2-7 TRBV5-6 .
TGCGCCAGCAGCTTAGAGGGAAGTCGCACTGAAGCTTTCTTT CASSLEGSRTEAFF . TRBJ1-1 TRBV5-1 .
TGTGCCAGCAGTTACGGGAGGAGGGGCGATTCACCCCTCCACTTT CASSYGRRGDSPLHF . TRBJ1-6 TRBV6-5 .
TGTGCCAGCAGCTTGTTACAGGGCTACGAGCAGTACTTC CASSLLQGYEQYF . TRBJ2-7 TRBV11-2 few
TGTGCCAGCAGTTTCGGACGAACCTACGAGCAGTACTTC CASSFGRTYEQYF . TRBJ2-7 TRBV27 .